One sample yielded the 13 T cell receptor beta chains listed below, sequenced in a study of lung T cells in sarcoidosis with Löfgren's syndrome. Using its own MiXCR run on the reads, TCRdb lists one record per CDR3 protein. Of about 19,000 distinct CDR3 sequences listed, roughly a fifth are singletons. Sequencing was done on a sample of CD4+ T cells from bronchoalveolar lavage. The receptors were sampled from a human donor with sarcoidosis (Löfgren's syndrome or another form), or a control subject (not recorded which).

In DNA form, the CDR3 reads TGTGCCAGCAGCCCTCAGACAGATAGCAATCAGCCCCAGCATTTT. Protein sequence: CASSPQTDSNQPQHF. The J gene is TRBJ1-5, the V gene TRBV3-1; D is perhaps TRBD1 (5 bases). Trimming stripped 4 bases from V and 0 bases from J, with 10 bases between. Germline lookup yields CDR1 LGHDT and CDR2 YNNKEL (reference sequence). CDR3 size: 15 residues.

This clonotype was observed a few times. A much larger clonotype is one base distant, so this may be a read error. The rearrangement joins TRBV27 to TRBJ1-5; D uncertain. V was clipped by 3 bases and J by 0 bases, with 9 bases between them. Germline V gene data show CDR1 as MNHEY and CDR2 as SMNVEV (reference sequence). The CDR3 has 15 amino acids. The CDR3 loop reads CASSLAVDSNQPQHF. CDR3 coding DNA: TGTGCCAGCAGTTTGGCTGTTGATAGCAATCAGCCCCAGCATTTT.

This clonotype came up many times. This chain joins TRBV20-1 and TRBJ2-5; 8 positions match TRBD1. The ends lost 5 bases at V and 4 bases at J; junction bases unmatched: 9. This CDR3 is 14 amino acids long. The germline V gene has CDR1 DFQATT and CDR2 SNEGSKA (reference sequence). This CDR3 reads CSAAQGAGLETQYF. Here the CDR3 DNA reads TGCAGTGCTGCGCAGGGGGCCGGTCTAGAGACCCAGTACTTC.

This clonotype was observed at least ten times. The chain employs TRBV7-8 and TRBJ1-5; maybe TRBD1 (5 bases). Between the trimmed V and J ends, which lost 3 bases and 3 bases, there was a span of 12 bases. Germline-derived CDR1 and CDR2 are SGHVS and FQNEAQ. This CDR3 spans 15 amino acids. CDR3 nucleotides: TGTGCCAGCAGCTTGAGTGGGGGTAACAATCAGCCCCAGCATTTT. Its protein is CASSLSGGNNQPQHF.

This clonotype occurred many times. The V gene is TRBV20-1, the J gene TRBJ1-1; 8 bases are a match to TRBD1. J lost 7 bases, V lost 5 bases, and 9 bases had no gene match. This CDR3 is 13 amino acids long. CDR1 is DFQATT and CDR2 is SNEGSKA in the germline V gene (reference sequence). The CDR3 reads CSASGTGKSEAFF. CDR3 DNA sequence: TGCAGTGCTTCCGGGACAGGCAAGAGTGAAGCTTTCTTT.

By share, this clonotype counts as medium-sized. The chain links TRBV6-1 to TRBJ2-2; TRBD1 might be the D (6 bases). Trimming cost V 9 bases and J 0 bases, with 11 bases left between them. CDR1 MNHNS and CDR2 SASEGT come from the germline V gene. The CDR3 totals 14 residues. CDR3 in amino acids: CASARTANTGELFF. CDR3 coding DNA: TGTGCCAGTGCCCGGACAGCGAACACCGGGGAGCTGTTTTTT.

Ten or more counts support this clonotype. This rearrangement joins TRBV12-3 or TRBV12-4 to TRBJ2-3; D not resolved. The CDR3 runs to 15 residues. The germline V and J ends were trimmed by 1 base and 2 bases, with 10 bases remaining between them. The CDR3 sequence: CASSLGHVTTDTQYF. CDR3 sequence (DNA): TGTGCCAGCAGTTTAGGCCACGTAACCACAGATACGCAGTATTTT.

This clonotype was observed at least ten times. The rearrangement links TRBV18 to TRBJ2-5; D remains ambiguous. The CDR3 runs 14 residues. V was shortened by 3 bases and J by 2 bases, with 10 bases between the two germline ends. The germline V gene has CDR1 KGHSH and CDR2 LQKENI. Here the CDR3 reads CASSPQQGQETQYF. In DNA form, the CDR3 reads TGTGCCAGCTCACCGCAACAAGGGCAAGAGACCCAGTACTTC.

The CDR3 sequence: CASSLWSTEAFF. The CDR3 DNA is TGTGCCAGCAGCTTATGGTCCACTGAAGCTTTCTTT. The chain joins TRBV13 to TRBJ1-1; D unresolved. The V gene's germline CDR1 is PRHDT and CDR2 FYEKMQ (reference sequence). CDR3 length equals 12 residues. The V end was cut by 2 bases, the J end by 4 bases, with 5 bases between.

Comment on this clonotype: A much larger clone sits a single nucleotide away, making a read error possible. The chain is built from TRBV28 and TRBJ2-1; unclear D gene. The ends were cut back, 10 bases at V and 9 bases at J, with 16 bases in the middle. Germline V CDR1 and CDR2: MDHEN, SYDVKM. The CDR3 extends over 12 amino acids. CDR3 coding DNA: TGTGCCACCGAGAACATGGGCAGTGAGCAGTTCTTC. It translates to CATENMGSEQFF.

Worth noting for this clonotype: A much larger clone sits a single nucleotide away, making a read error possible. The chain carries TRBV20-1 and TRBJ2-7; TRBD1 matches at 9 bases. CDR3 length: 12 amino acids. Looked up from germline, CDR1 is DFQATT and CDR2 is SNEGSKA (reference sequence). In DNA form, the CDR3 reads TGCAGCACAGGGGGCGCATTCCACGGGCAGTACTTC. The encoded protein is CSTGGAFHGQYF.

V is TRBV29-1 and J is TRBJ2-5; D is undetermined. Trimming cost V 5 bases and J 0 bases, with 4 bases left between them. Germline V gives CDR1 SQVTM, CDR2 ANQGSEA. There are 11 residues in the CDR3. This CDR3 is CSVRHQETQYF. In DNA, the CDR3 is TGCAGCGTTCGGCACCAAGAGACCCAGTACTTC.

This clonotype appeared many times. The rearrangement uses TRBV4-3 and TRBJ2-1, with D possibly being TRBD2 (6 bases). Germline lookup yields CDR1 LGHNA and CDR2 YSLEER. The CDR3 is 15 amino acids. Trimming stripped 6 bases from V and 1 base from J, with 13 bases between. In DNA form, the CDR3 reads TGCGCCAGCAGTCGTCTAGCGACATCCTACAATGAGCAGTTCTTC. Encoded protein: CASSRLATSYNEQFF.